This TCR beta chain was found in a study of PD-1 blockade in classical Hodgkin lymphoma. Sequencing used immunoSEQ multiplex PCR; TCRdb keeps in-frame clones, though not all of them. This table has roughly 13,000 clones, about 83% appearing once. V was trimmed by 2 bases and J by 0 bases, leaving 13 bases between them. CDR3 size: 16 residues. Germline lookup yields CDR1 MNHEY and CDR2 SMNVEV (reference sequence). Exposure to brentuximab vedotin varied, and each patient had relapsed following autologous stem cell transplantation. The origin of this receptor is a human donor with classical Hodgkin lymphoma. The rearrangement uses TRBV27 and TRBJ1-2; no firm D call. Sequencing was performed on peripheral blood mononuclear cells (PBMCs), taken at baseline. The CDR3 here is CASSLRGIFANYGYTF. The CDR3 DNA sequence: TGTGCCAGCAGTTTAAGAGGGATTTTCGCTAACTATGGCTACACCTTC.